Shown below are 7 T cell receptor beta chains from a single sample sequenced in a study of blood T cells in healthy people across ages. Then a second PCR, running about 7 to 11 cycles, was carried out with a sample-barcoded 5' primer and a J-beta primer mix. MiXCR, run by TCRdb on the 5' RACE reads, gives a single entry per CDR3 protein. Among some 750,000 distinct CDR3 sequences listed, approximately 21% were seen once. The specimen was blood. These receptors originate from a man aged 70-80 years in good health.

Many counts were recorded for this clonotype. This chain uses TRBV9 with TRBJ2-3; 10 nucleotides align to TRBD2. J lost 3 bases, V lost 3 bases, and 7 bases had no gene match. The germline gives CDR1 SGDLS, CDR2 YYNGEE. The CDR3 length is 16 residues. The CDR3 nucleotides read TGTGCCAGCAGCGCCCAAGTGGGACTAGCGACAGATACGCAGTATTTT. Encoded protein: CASSAQVGLATDTQYF.

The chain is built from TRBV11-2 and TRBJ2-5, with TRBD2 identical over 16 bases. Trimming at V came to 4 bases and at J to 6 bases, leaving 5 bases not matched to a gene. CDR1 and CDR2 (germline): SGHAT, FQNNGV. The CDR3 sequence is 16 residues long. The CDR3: CASSSQGLAGGQTQYF. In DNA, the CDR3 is TGTGCCAGCAGCTCCCAGGGACTAGCGGGGGGGCAGACCCAGTACTTC.

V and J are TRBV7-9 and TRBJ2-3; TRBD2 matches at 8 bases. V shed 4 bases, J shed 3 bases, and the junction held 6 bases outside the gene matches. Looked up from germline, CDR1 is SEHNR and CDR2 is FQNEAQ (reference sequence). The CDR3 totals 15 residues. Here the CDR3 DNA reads TGTGCCAGCAGCTCGAGGGGACTAGAAACAGATACGCAGTATTTT. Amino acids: CASSSRGLETDTQYF.

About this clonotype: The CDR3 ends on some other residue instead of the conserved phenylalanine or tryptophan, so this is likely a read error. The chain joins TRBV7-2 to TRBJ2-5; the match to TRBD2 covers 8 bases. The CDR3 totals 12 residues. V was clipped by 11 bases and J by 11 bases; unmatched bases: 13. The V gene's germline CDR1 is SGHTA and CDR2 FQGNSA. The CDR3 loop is CACKRECVEQYV. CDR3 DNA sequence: TGTGCCTGCAAGCGGGAGTGTGTTGAGCAGTACGTC.

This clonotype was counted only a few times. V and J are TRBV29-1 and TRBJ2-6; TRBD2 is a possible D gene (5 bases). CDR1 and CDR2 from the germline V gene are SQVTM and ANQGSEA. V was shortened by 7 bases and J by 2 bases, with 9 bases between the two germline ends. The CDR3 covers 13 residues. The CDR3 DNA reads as TGCAGCGCGAGGGTAACTGGGGCCAACGTCCTGACTTTC. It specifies CSARVTGANVLTF.

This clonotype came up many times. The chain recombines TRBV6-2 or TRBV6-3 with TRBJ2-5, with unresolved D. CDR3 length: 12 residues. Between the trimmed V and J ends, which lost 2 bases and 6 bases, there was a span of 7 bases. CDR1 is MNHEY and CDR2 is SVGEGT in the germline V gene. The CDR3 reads CASSYLRKTQYF. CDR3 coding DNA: TGTGCCAGCAGTTACCTAAGGAAGACCCAGTACTTC.

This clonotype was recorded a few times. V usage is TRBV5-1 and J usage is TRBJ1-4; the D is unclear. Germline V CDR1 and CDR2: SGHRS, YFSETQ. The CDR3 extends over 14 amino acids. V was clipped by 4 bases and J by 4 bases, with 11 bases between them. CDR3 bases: TGCGCCAGCAGCCCGACCAGCCGTAATGAAAAACTGTTTTTT. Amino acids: CASSPTSRNEKLFF.